This TCR beta chain was identified in a study of T cell responses to AZD1222 COVID-19 vaccine. Study results and limitations: Reportedly, nearly half of unique spike TCRs recognized epitopes outside B.1.351/B.1.1.7 mutations.

A note on this clone: Its antigen is not known.

The assay was immunoSEQ multiplex PCR, and TCRdb's table has in-frame clones only and misses some. The table includes 150,000 to 200,000 clones, 94% detected once. The sequence derives from an adult who received the AZD1222 COVID-19 vaccine. The sequenced sample was peripheral blood, obtained 28 days after the second AZD1222 dose.

The CDR3 reads CASSDWTAGELFF. CDR3 DNA sequence: TGTGCCAGCAGCGACTGGACAGCCGGGGAGCTGTTTTTT. The genes are TRBV9 and TRBJ2-2; tentative D call: TRBD1 (6 bases). Germline CDR1 and CDR2: SGDLS and YYNGEE. This CDR3 is built from 13 residues. Between the trimmed V and J ends, which lost 3 bases and 6 bases, there was a span of 9 bases.